The 27 T cell receptor beta chains given below trace back to one sample, sequenced in a study of early T cells in non-severe SARS-CoV-2 infection. One entry per CDR3 protein results from TCRdb running MiXCR on the 5' RACE reads. This table holds approximately 69,000 distinct CDR3 sequences, 12% found once. The sample comprised whole blood. The receptor set was obtained from an adult who was a healthcare worker with PCR-confirmed SARS-CoV-2 infection or an uninfected control (not recorded which).

The chain links TRBV27 to TRBJ2-7; 10 positions match TRBD1. Germline V gene data show CDR1 as MNHEY and CDR2 as SMNVEV (reference sequence). The V and J ends lost 5 bases and 2 bases, in that order; junction bases with no gene match: 6. CDR3 length: 15 amino acids. Here the CDR3 DNA reads TGTGCCAGCAGTCCCCACGGACAGGGGGCCTACGAGCAGTACTTC. Encoded protein: CASSPHGQGAYEQYF.

This clonotype was seen ten or more times. The chain combines TRBV30 with TRBJ2-5, with unresolved D. The CDR3 is 13 amino acids. Germline lookup yields CDR1 GTSNPN and CDR2 SVGIG (reference sequence). V gave up 2 bases and J gave up 7 bases, with 14 bases separating them. The CDR3 is CAWSWGKDGTQYF. CDR3 coding DNA: TGTGCCTGGAGTTGGGGAAAAGACGGGACCCAGTACTTC.

At least ten counts were recorded for this clonotype. V and J are TRBV11-3 and TRBJ2-1, with 7 positions matching TRBD2. Germline V CDR1 and CDR2: SGHNT, YENEEA. The CDR3 runs to 14 residues. V was pared by 5 bases and J by 4 bases, with 5 bases of the junction left unmatched. Written as DNA, the CDR3 is TGTGCCAGCAGCCGATCAGCGGGGTACAATGAGCAGTTCTTC. Its protein product is CASSRSAGYNEQFF.

The chain uses TRBV12-3 or TRBV12-4 and TRBJ2-3; 9 nucleotides line up with TRBD2. The CDR3 is 16 residues long. Trimming cost V 6 bases and J 10 bases; bases outside gene matches: 17. CDR3 in amino acids: CASSPRPGLASAAQYF. CDR3 DNA: TGTGCCAGCAGCCCCCGCCCCGGACTAGCGTCAGCAGCGCAGTATTTT.

The genes are TRBV4-1 and TRBJ2-1; 10 bases map to TRBD2. With 0 bases clipped from V and 9 bases from J, the junction kept 5 bases outside the gene matches. This CDR3 spans 15 amino acids. Germline V gene lookup returns CDR1 MGHRA and CDR2 YSYEKL. The CDR3 loop is CASSQEAGGLGEQFF. In nucleotides, the CDR3 is TGCGCCAGCAGCCAAGAAGCGGGAGGGCTAGGTGAGCAGTTCTTC.

Concerning this clonotype itself: Just one base apart from a much larger clone, this may be a read error. The chain uses TRBV10-2 and TRBJ2-3; 8 bases match TRBD2. Germline CDR1 WSHSY, CDR2 SAAADI. The CDR3 totals 14 residues. V shed 8 bases, J shed 3 bases, and the junction held 7 bases outside the gene matches. CDR3 in amino acids: CASSGAGVTDTQYF. In nucleotides, the CDR3 is TGCGCCAGCTCCGGAGCGGGAGTTACAGATACGCAGTATTTT.

The genes are TRBV9 and TRBJ2-1, with D possibly called TRBD1 or TRBD2 (5 bases each). This CDR3 contains 15 residues. The germline V gene encodes CDR1 SGDLS and CDR2 YYNGEE. V was shortened by 2 bases and J by 8 bases, with 17 bases between the two germline ends. The CDR3: CASSVQGVVGDEQFF. CDR3 in DNA: TGTGCCAGCAGCGTCCAGGGAGTGGTAGGGGATGAGCAGTTCTTC.

This clonotype was seen many times. J is TRBJ1-1 and V is TRBV6-1; 7 bases fit TRBD1. This CDR3 region has 13 residues. Unmatched junction bases numbered 9, after V lost 7 bases and J lost 7 bases. From germline, CDR1 is MNHNS and CDR2 SASEGT. CDR3 nucleotide sequence: TGTGCCAGCAAACTGACAGGGTGGAGTGAAGCTTTCTTT. Protein: CASKLTGWSEAFF.

The table lists this clonotype with many counts. The CDR3 sequence is CASSSGLAGGWTGELFF. CDR3 DNA: TGCGCCAGCAGCTCGGGACTAGCGGGAGGATGGACCGGGGAGCTGTTTTTT. The gene calls are TRBV5-1 and TRBJ2-2; TRBD2 agrees at 15 bases. Germline lookup yields CDR1 SGHRS and CDR2 YFSETQ. The CDR3 is 17 amino acids. V lost 3 bases and J lost 5; bases outside the gene matches: 5.

This chain joins TRBV28 and TRBJ2-2, with 8 bases that match TRBD1. V dropped 5 bases and J dropped 6; count of bases not matched to a gene: 5. The CDR3 is 14 residues long. The V gene's germline CDR1 is MDHEN and CDR2 SYDVKM. The CDR3 DNA sequence: TGTGCCAGCAGTGGCAGGGGGCACGCCGGGGAGCTGTTTTTT. This sequence encodes CASSGRGHAGELFF.

Of note for this clonotype: Possible read error: a much larger clone is one base away. The chain combines TRBV7-2 with TRBJ2-3; the D gene is possibly TRBD2 (5 bases). CDR3 size: 15 residues. Germline V lookup: CDR1 SGHTA, CDR2 FQGNSA. This chain's CDR3 is CVSTQPWWGAHTQYF. The CDR3, as DNA: TGTGTCAGCACCCAACCTTGGTGGGGAGCCCATACGCAGTATTTT.

There are many counts of this clonotype. V and J are TRBV12-3 or TRBV12-4 and TRBJ2-1, with unresolved D. Trimming took off 5 bases at V and 0 bases at J, with 5 bases between the two ends. CDR3 length: 13 residues. The CDR3 loop reads CASSVGSYNEQFF. CDR3 bases: TGTGCCAGCAGTGTGGGCTCCTACAATGAGCAGTTCTTC.

This chain joins TRBV5-1 and TRBJ1-1; D gene unclear. The germline CDR1 and CDR2 sequences are SGHRS and YFSETQ. Deletions cut 4 bases from V and 4 bases from J, with 11 bases between. The CDR3 is made up of 13 amino acids. CDR3 sequence (DNA): TGCGCCAGCAGCCAGATGGTGCGCACTGAAGCTTTCTTT. Translated: CASSQMVRTEAFF.

This clonotype was counted at least ten times. V gene TRBV5-1 combines with J gene TRBJ2-3; either TRBD1 or TRBD2 may supply D (5 bases each). The length of the CDR3 is 15 residues. Trimming stripped 4 bases from V and 4 bases from J, with 16 bases between. Germline loops: CDR1 SGHRS, CDR2 YFSETQ. This CDR3 reads CASSPEGRGADTQYF. CDR3 coding DNA: TGCGCCAGCAGCCCCGAGGGGAGAGGGGCAGATACGCAGTATTTT.

This clonotype was detected many times. The CDR3 nucleotides read TGCAGCGTTGAAGGCCGGGATGAGCAGTTCTTC. Its translation: CSVEGRDEQFF. The V call is TRBV29-1, the J call TRBJ2-1; D gene ambiguous. The V end was cut by 1 base, the J end by 8 bases, with 6 bases between. Germline values: CDR1 SQVTM, CDR2 ANQGSEA. The CDR3 sequence is 11 residues long.

This clonotype was seen many times. DNA for the CDR3: TGTGCCAGCAGCGTAGTCGGGACTAGCGGGAGGGCCGATGAGCAGTTCTTC. Amino acids: CASSVVGTSGRADEQFF. The V call is TRBV9, the J call TRBJ2-1, with 16 bases that match TRBD2. The CDR3 extends over 17 amino acids. J was trimmed by 8 bases and V by 0 bases; bases with no gene match: 5. Germline values: CDR1 SGDLS, CDR2 YYNGEE.

This clonotype has only a few counts. The gene calls are TRBV6-5 and TRBJ2-5; tentatively, D is TRBD2 (6 bases). The CDR3 contains 14 residues. Trimming left V 5 bases short and J 1 base short, with 11 bases between. The germline V gene has CDR1 MNHEY and CDR2 SVGAGI. CDR3 coding DNA: TGTGCCAGCAGTCTGGCGGGGACCCAAGAGACCCAGTACTTC. Translating it yields CASSLAGTQETQYF.

This clonotype was seen at least ten times. The chain carries TRBV3-1 and TRBJ2-3; 7 bases match TRBD2. The length of the CDR3 is 17 residues. From germline, CDR1 is LGHDT and CDR2 YNNKEL (reference sequence). The V segment lost 0 bases and the J segment 2 bases; nucleotides outside the gene matches: 8. CDR3 in DNA: TGTGCCAGCAGCCAAGATCCCACTAGCGAGACCACAGATACGCAGTATTTT. Translating it yields CASSQDPTSETTDTQYF.

V and J are TRBV7-7 and TRBJ2-7; 12 bases are shared with TRBD2. There are 15 residues in the CDR3. Germline V lookup: CDR1 SSHAT, CDR2 FNYEAQ (reference sequence). V gave up 5 bases and J gave up 7 bases; unmatched junction bases: 9. CDR3 residues: CASSTGLAGEGEQYF. In DNA form, the CDR3 reads TGTGCCAGCAGCACGGGACTAGCGGGTGAGGGGGAGCAGTACTTC.

This clonotype turned up a few times. The junction departs from germline at one end; a sequencing error may be responsible. V is TRBV7-3 and J is TRBJ1-1; no reliable D call. The germline gives CDR1 SGHTA, CDR2 FQGTGA. The CDR3 loop spans 14 amino acids. DNA for the CDR3: TGTGCCAGCAGCCGCTTGGGGAGCGACACTGAAGCCTTCTTT. Translating it yields CASSRLGSDTEAFF.

This chain joins TRBV2 and TRBJ2-1; 7 bases match TRBD1. Germline V gives CDR1 SNHLY, CDR2 FYNNEI. V was clipped by 1 base and J by 4 bases; unmatched bases: 4. CDR3 length equals 15 residues. CDR3 protein: CASSEGTGGYNEQFF. The CDR3 DNA is TGTGCCAGCAGTGAAGGGACAGGCGGATACAATGAGCAGTTCTTC.

This clonotype showed up many times. The rearrangement uses TRBV6-6 and TRBJ2-2, with D possibly being TRBD2 (6 bases). This CDR3 has 16 residues. The germline gives CDR1 MNHNY, CDR2 SVGAGI (reference sequence). V was shortened by 7 bases and J by 1 base, with 16 bases between the two germline ends. The CDR3 DNA follows: TGTGCCAGCAAAGCCCAACTAGCACTGAACACCGGGGAGCTGTTTTTT. Its protein product is CASKAQLALNTGELFF.

The sample holds many counts of this clonotype. The chain joins TRBV4-1 to TRBJ2-1, with D possibly matching TRBD2 (6 bases). V lost 1 base and J lost 3, with 16 bases in between. This CDR3 has 17 residues. CDR1 is MGHRA, CDR2 YSYEKL, per germline. The DNA for the CDR3 is TGCGCCAGCAGCCAAGGGTGGGGCGGGAAGCTCTACAATGAGCAGTTCTTC. Translation: CASSQGWGGKLYNEQFF.

This clonotype was counted at least ten times. This chain uses TRBV18 with TRBJ2-5, with 7 positions matching TRBD2. Trimming removed 2 bases from V and 0 bases from J; junction bases left unmatched: 0. Looked up from germline, CDR1 is KGHSH and CDR2 is LQKENI. The CDR3 is 14 amino acids. The CDR3 region has the DNA TGTGCCAGCTCACCAACTAGCGACCAAGAGACCCAGTACTTC. Protein sequence: CASSPTSDQETQYF.

This clonotype has just a few counts. In nucleotides, the CDR3 is TGTGCCAGCAGCTTAAATCCAGGGGGCCATTCCGAGCAGTACTTC. Protein: CASSLNPGGHSEQYF. The rearrangement uses TRBV7-8 and TRBJ2-7; 8 bases are a match to TRBD1. Germline V CDR1 and CDR2: SGHVS, FQNEAQ. CDR3 length: 15 residues. The V and J ends lost 2 bases and 6 bases, in that order; junction bases with no gene match: 9.

The chain recombines TRBV2 with TRBJ2-1; D is perhaps TRBD1 (5 bases). V lost 1 base to trimming and J lost 8 bases, with 6 bases between them. Per germline, CDR1 SNHLY and CDR2 FYNNEI. This CDR3 region has 12 residues. This CDR3 reads CASSEGTYEQFF. In nucleotides, the CDR3 is TGTGCCAGCAGTGAAGGGACATATGAGCAGTTCTTC.

This clonotype was counted a few times. At one of its ends the junction is not consistent with the germline gene, which may arise from a read error. This sequence joins TRBV3-1 and TRBJ2-4, with TRBD1 identical over 7 bases. The germline V gene has CDR1 LGHDT and CDR2 YNNKEL (reference sequence). This CDR3 is 14 amino acids long. CDR3 protein: CASSPGTAENIQYF. CDR3 DNA sequence: TGTGCCAGCAGTCCAGGGACAGCCGAAAACATTCAGTACTTC.